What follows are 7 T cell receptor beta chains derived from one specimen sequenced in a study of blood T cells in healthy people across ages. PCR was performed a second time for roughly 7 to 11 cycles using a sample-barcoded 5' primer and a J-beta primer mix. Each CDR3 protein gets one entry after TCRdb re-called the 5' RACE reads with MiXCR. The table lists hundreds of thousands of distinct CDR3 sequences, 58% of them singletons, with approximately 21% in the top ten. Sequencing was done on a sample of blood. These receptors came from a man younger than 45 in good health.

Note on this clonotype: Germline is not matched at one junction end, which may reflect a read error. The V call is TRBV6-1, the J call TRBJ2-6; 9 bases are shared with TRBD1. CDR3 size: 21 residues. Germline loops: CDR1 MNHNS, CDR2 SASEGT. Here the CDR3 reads CAGSARDRETNGRIGANVLTF. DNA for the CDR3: TGTGCCGGCAGTGCTCGGGACAGGGAGACCAACGGCAGGATTGGGGCCAACGTCCTGACTTTC.

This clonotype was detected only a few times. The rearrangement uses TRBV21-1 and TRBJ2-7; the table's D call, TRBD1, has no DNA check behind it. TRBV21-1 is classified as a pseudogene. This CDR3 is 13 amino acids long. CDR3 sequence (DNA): TGTGCCAGCAGCAAAAGGGGGCGAGGCGAGCAGTACTTC. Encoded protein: CASSKRGRGEQYF.

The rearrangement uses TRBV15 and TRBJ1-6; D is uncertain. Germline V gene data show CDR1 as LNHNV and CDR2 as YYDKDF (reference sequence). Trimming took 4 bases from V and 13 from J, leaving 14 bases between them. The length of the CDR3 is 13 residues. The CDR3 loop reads CATSTSLLVPLHF. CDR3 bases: TGTGCCACCAGCACGTCCCTTTTAGTGCCCCTCCACTTT. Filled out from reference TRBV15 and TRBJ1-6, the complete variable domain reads DAMVIQNPRYQVTQFGKPVTLSCSQTLNHNVMYWYQQKSSQAPKLLFHYYDKDFNNEADTPDNFQSRRPNTSFCFLDIRSPGLGDTAMYLCATSTSLLVPLHFGNGTRLTVT.

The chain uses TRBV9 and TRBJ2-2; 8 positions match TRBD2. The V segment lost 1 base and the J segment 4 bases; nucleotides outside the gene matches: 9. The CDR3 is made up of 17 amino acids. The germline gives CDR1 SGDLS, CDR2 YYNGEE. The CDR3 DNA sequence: TGTGCCAGCAGCGTACCCCTAGCGGGTCCATCCACCGGGGAGCTGTTTTTT. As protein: CASSVPLAGPSTGELFF.

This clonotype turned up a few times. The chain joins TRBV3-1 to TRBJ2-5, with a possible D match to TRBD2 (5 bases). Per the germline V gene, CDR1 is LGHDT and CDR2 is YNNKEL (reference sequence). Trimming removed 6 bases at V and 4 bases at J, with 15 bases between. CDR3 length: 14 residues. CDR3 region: CASRRAERTETQYF. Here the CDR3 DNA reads TGTGCCAGCAGGAGGGCGGAACGGACAGAGACCCAGTACTTC.

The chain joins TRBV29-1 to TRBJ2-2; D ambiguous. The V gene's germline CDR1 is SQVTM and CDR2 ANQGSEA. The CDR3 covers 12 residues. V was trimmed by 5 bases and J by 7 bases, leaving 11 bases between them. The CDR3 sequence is CSVTGRVGELFF. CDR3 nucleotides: TGCAGCGTTACCGGCAGAGTCGGGGAGCTGTTTTTT.

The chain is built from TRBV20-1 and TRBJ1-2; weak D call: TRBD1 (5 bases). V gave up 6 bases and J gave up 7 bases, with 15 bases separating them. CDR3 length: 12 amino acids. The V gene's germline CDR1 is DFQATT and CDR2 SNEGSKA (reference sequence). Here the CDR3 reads CSADRGSSGYTF. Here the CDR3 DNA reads TGCAGTGCCGATCGGGGGAGTAGTGGCTACACCTTC.